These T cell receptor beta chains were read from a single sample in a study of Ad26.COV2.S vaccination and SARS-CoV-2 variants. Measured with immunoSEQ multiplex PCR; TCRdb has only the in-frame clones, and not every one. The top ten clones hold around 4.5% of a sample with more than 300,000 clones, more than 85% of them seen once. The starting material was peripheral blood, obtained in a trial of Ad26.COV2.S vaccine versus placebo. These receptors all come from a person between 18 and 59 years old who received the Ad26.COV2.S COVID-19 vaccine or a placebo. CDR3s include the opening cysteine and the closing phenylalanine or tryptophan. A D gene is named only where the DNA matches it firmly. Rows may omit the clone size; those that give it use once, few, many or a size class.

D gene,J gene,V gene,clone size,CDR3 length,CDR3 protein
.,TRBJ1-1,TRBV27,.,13,CASSPGRWTEAFF
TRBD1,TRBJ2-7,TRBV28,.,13,CASTRQGPYEQYF
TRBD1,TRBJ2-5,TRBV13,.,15,CASSLAVRGQETQYF
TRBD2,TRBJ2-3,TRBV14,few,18,CASSQWTLTSGRSDTQYF
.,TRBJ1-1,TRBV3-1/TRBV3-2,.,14,CASSQVLGNTEAFF
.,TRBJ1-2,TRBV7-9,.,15,CASSSSVTGNYGYTF
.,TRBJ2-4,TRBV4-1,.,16,CASSQRFTLAKNIQYF
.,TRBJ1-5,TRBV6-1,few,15,CASSEVLGQVGVQHF
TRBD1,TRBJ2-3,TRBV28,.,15,CASRDRGSLGDTQYF
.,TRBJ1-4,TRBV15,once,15,CATSFRRGVGEKLFF
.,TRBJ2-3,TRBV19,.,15,CASSIGTGFSDTQYF
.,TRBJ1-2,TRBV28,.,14,CASSLKIGRDGYTF
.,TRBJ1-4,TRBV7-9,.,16,CASSLIRDPTNEKLFF
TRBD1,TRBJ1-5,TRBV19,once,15,CASSIGTGGDQPQHF
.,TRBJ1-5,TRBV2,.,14,CASRGPAFNQPQHF
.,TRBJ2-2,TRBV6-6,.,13,CASRGTFAGELFF
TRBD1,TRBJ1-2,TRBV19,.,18,CASQNPSDRGRRNYGYTF
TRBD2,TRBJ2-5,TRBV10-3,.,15,CAISESAGGGETQYF
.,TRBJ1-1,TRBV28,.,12,CASSPLNTEAFF
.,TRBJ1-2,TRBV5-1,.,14,CASSSVTRNYGYTF
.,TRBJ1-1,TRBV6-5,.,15,CASSYSGAESTEAFF
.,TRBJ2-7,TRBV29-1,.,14,CSARTQKDPYEQYF
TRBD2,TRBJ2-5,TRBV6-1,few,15,CASSELAGAQETQYF
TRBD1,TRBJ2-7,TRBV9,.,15,CASSHTGAGGFEQYF
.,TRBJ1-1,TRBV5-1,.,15,CASSLAGSGNTEAFF
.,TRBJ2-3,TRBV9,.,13,CASSVSLADTQYF